The sequence of this TCR beta chain was determined in a study of blood T cell repertoires in COVID-19. Across the study: Acute and convalescent COVID-19 samples came from the United States, Italy and Spain. Sample material is recorded as cDNA or gDNA derived from T cells, B-cell-depleted T cells, or PBMCs.

The data were produced by immunoSEQ multiplex PCR, yet TCRdb's version contains in-frame clones alone and is incomplete. This table holds tens of thousands of clones, almost 85% found once. The sample taken for sequencing was peripheral blood. The clonotype comes from a human donor in a cohort sampled during active COVID-19.

In DNA form, the CDR3 reads TGTGCCAGCAGCTTAAAGACAGGCCACAATCAGCCCCAGCATTTT. This sequence encodes CASSLKTGHNQPQHF. The genes are TRBV7-2 and TRBJ1-5, with D maybe TRBD1 (6 bases). This CDR3 has 15 residues. V was pared by 2 bases and J by 3 bases, with 11 bases between. Germline V CDR1 and CDR2: SGHTA, FQGNSA.